This is a list of T cell receptor beta chains from one sample in a study of regulatory T cells in long-lasting Graves disease. TCRdb reanalysed the multiplex PCR reads using MiXCR and keeps one entry per CDR3 protein. The sample lists around 400,000 distinct CDR3 sequences, roughly 16% seen once, with 22% in the top ten. Sequences were derived from peripheral blood mononuclear cells (PBMCs), sampled at new diagnosis, from a patient treated with antithyroid drugs. These receptors were taken from a female donor with Graves disease. The CDR3 runs from the conserved cysteine through the conserved F or W. A D gene is named only where the DNA matches it firmly. Some rows have no size entry. The others give once, few or many, or a class for an expanded clone.

many | TRBJ2-7 | TRBD2 | TRBV10-2 | TGCGCCAGTGGACACGTACAGTGGCCCCAGGGACTAGACGAAAGAGTCTACGAGCAGTACTTC | CASGHVQWPQGLDERVYEQYF
many | TRBJ2-1 | TRBD1 | TRBV5-1 | TGCGCCAGCAGCTTGGTTATGGGACAGGGCAACAATGAGCAGTTCTTC | CASSLVMGQGNNEQFF
many | TRBJ2-2 | TRBD1 | TRBV6-1 | TGTGCCAGCAGCTCCAAGTTGGGACAGGGGGCGAAGAGAAACACCGGGGAGCTGTTTTTT | CASSSKLGQGAKRNTGELFF
. | TRBJ1-2 | . | TRBV12-3/TRBV12-4 | TGTGCCAGCAGTTTAATGCATGGCTACACCTTC | CASSLMHGYTF
many | TRBJ2-1 | TRBD1 | TRBV7-9 | TGTGCCAGCAGCTTAGTGGGACAGGGCTCCAATGAGCAGTTCTTC | CASSLVGQGSNEQFF
many | TRBJ1-1 | TRBD1 | TRBV29-1 | TGCACCGTTGGGTGGGACAGCCGCATGAACACTGAAGCTTTCTTT | CTVGWDSRMNTEAFF
. | TRBJ2-5 | TRBD1 | TRBV13 | TGTGCCAGCAGCTTAAGGGACAGGGTTGAGACCCAGTACTTC | CASSLRDRVETQYF
many | TRBJ2-1 | TRBD2 | TRBV12-3/TRBV12-4 | TGTGCCAGCAGTTTATTACTAGCGGGAGACTACAATGAGCAGTTCTTC | CASSLLLAGDYNEQFF
few | TRBJ2-1 | . | TRBV24-1 | TGTGCCACCAGTGATGGACTGGAGGAGTTCTTC | CATSDGLEEFF
. | TRBJ1-2 | . | TRBV5-6 | TGTGCCAGCAGCCCCGGTGGGGGTGACTATGGCTACACCTTC | CASSPGGGDYGYTF
many | TRBJ1-5 | TRBD1 | TRBV28 | TGTGCCAGCAGTCCCGGGTCAGGGGGCTTAGATCAGCCCCAGCATTTT | CASSPGSGGLDQPQHF
many | TRBJ2-1 | TRBD2 | TRBV12-3/TRBV12-4 | TGTGCCAGCAGTTTGGGGCGGGGGGCGATTAGCGATGAGCAGTTCTTC | CASSLGRGAISDEQFF
many | TRBJ1-1 | . | TRBV11-1 | TGTGCCAGCAGCAAAGACAGAGCCTCGAACACTGAAGCTTTCTTT | CASSKDRASNTEAFF
many | TRBJ1-1 | . | TRBV12-3/TRBV12-4 | TGTGCCAGCAGTCTTTCGGCCATGGGGGCTTTCTTT | CASSLSAMGAFF
. | TRBJ2-1 | . | TRBV18 | TGTGCCAGCTCACCTCTAAGCGGAGACTACAATGAGCAGTTCTTC | CASSPLSGDYNEQFF
many | TRBJ2-1 | TRBD2 | TRBV11-2 | TGTGCCAGCAGCTTAGTCCGGGGACTAGCAATCGAGCAGTTCTTC | CASSLVRGLAIEQFF
many | TRBJ2-3 | . | TRBV7-9 | TGTGCCAGCGGGTTTCGGAGGGTTACAGATACGCAGTATTTT | CASGFRRVTDTQYF
many | TRBJ2-7 | TRBD2 | TRBV20-1 | TGCAGTGCCCAGGGACTAGCGGACTACGAGCAGTACTTC | CSAQGLADYEQYF
many | TRBJ2-5 | . | TRBV12-3/TRBV12-4 | TGTGCCAGCAGTTTCAACGGCCTCCCCCAAGAGACCCAGTACTTC | CASSFNGLPQETQYF
many | TRBJ1-2 | TRBD1 | TRBV20-1 | TGCAGTGCGGGTGGGCAGGGGGCTAACTATGGCTACACCTTC | CSAGGQGANYGYTF
many | TRBJ2-3 | TRBD2 | TRBV6-2/TRBV6-3 | TGTGCCAGCAGAACAGCGGGAGTGGGAGATACGCAGTATTTT | CASRTAGVGDTQYF
many | TRBJ1-1 | . | TRBV4-1 | TGCGCCAGCATAGGCATCGGTCTGAACACTGAAGCTTTCTTT | CASIGIGLNTEAFF
many | TRBJ1-5 | . | TRBV5-5 | TGTGCCAGCAGCAGCGTAGATCAGCCCCAGCATTTT | CASSSVDQPQHF
few | TRBJ2-3 | TRBD2 | TRBV28 | TGTGCCAGCCTCCCCGGGGGGACAGATACGCAGTATTTT | CASLPGGTDTQYF
many | TRBJ2-1 | . | TRBV4-3 | TGCGCCAGCAGCCCCGAAACGGGCCAGGGGTTTATCAATGAGCAGTTCTTC | CASSPETGQGFINEQFF
. | TRBJ1-5 | . | TRBV28 | TGTGCCAGCAGTTTATCAGTGGGTTTAGGGGCAATCGATCAGCCCCAGCATTTT | CASSLSVGLGAIDQPQHF
. | TRBJ2-7 | . | TRBV12-3/TRBV12-4 | TGTGCCAGCAGCCTATCACAGGGCTCCTACGAGCAGTACTTC | CASSLSQGSYEQYF
few | TRBJ2-7 | . | TRBV19 | TGTGCCAGTACGGCCGATGGGGGAGAGCAGTACTTC | CASTADGGEQYF
. | TRBJ1-2 | . | TRBV4-3 | TGCGCCAGCAGCCTTGACAGGCTCGATGTAAACTATGGCTACACCTTC | CASSLDRLDVNYGYTF
many | TRBJ2-1 | . | TRBV12-3/TRBV12-4 | TGTGCCAGCGGGACTGCTTACAATGAGCAGTTCTTC | CASGTAYNEQFF
many | TRBJ2-1 | TRBD1 | TRBV5-1 | TGCGCCAGCGCAAAACCCGGGACAGCCTACAATGAGCAGTTCTTC | CASAKPGTAYNEQFF
. | TRBJ2-7 | . | TRBV7-2 | TGTGCCACCAGCTTAGGGTGGGACGACTCCTACGAGCAGTACTTC | CATSLGWDDSYEQYF
. | TRBJ1-6 | TRBD1 | TRBV11-2 | TGTGCCAGCAGCGCACAGACAGGGGGCAACAATTCACCCCTCCACTTT | CASSAQTGGNNSPLHF
. | TRBJ1-5 | . | TRBV4-3 | TGCGCCAGCAGCCAAGAACTACCTCAGCCCCAGCATTTT | CASSQELPQPQHF
many | TRBJ2-3 | . | TRBV7-9 | TGTGCCAGCGGCCCGGACTACCGCACAGATACGCAGTATTTT | CASGPDYRTDTQYF
. | TRBJ2-3 | . | TRBV2 | TGTGCCAGCAGTGGAATCCTAGCGCAGAGCACAGATACGCAGTATTTT | CASSGILAQSTDTQYF
many | TRBJ2-3 | . | TRBV3-1 | TGTGCCAGCAGCCGTGCGGACAGCACAGATACGCAGTATTTT | CASSRADSTDTQYF
many | TRBJ2-5 | TRBD2 | TRBV3-1 | TGTGCCAGCAGCCAGATGCCCGGGACTAGCGGGGAGACCCAGTACTTC | CASSQMPGTSGETQYF
many | TRBJ2-7 | TRBD1 | TRBV20-1 | TGCAGTGCTAGAGATCAAGACAGGGGGCTTCTCTACGAGCAGTACTTC | CSARDQDRGLLYEQYF
many | TRBJ2-5 | . | TRBV19 | TGTGCCAGTAGGGTCACAGCAATCCAAGAGACCCAGTACTTC | CASRVTAIQETQYF
few | TRBJ2-4 | . | TRBV7-2 | TGTGCCAGCAGCAAAGCAGAAATTCAAGCCAAAAACATTCAGTACTTC | CASSKAEIQAKNIQYF
many | TRBJ2-2 | TRBD2 | TRBV7-2 | TGTGCCAGCAGCCCCTTTGGAGGGAGGGGCAACACCGGGGAGCTGTTTTTT | CASSPFGGRGNTGELFF
few | TRBJ1-4 | . | TRBV27 | TGTGCCAGCAGTTTATACCCCGGTTTAAATGAAAAACTGTTTTTT | CASSLYPGLNEKLFF
. | TRBJ2-5 | . | TRBV24-1 | TGTGCCACCAGTGATTTAGGAGGCCCAGAGACCCAGTACTTC | CATSDLGGPETQYF
many | TRBJ1-1 | . | TRBV30 | TGTGCCTGGAGTCAAGAGGGCTCTCGGGCTTTCTTT | CAWSQEGSRAFF
many | TRBJ2-7 | . | TRBV7-9 | TGTGCCAGCAGCTTCACGGGGGACACCTACGAGCAGTACTTC | CASSFTGDTYEQYF
many | TRBJ2-5 | . | TRBV27 | TGTGCCAGCCATCGGACAGGAGGGGAGACCCAGTACTTC | CASHRTGGETQYF
many | TRBJ2-5 | . | TRBV20-1 | TGCAGTGCTAGATCCGGAGTGGGGTTCCAAGAGACCCAGTACTTC | CSARSGVGFQETQYF
many | TRBJ1-5 | . | TRBV7-2 | TGTGCCAGCAGCGGTTCCGGTGGCAATCAGCCCCAGCATTTT | CASSGSGGNQPQHF
many | TRBJ1-2 | . | TRBV14 | TGTGCCAGCAGCCTGGGGGGGCATGGCTACACCTTC | CASSLGGHGYTF
many | TRBJ2-2 | TRBD2 | TRBV20-1 | TGCAGTGCTGGGGTAGCGGGGACGAACACCGGGGAGCTGTTTTTT | CSAGVAGTNTGELFF
many | TRBJ2-2 | TRBD1 | TRBV12-3/TRBV12-4 | TGTGCCAGCGCTTCAGACAGGGGATTGTTCACCGGGGAGCTGTTTTTT | CASASDRGLFTGELFF
few | TRBJ1-1 | TRBD1 | TRBV7-2 | TGTGCCAGCAGCCCCTTAAACAGGGGCAATTCTGAAGCTTTCTTT | CASSPLNRGNSEAFF
. | TRBJ2-3 | TRBD1 | TRBV11-1 | TGTGCCAGCAGCGCCGGGACAGGGGGCGCAAAGGGAGATACGCAGTATTTT | CASSAGTGGAKGDTQYF
many | TRBJ2-5 | . | TRBV9 | TGTGCCAGCAGCGTAGCGGGAGAGACCCAGTACTTC | CASSVAGETQYF
many | TRBJ1-4 | . | TRBV12-3/TRBV12-4 | TGTGCCAGCAGTGCGACTGAAGAAAAACTGTTTTTT | CASSATEEKLFF
many | TRBJ2-7 | . | TRBV10-3 | TGTGCCATCAGTGCTGGGGGGAGCTCCTACGAGCAGTACTTC | CAISAGGSSYEQYF
few | TRBJ1-1 | . | TRBV18 | TGTGCCAGCCAACCACTGTCGAGGGAGGCTGAAGCTTTCTTT | CASQPLSREAEAFF
many | TRBJ2-7 | TRBD2 | TRBV5-1 | TGCGCCAGCAGCTTTACGCGGGAGCCTTGGGAGCAGTACTTC | CASSFTREPWEQYF